The 2 T cell receptor beta chains given below trace back to one sample, sequenced in a study of blood T cell repertoires in COVID-19. Produced via immunoSEQ multiplex PCR; TCRdb's table is partial and in-frame only. Of around 180,000 clones in the sample, about 89% are singletons; the top ten hold roughly 2.5%. Sequences were obtained from peripheral blood. These receptors were obtained from a man aged 40-55 years with active or convalescent COVID-19.

The chain has TRBV4-2 and TRBJ1-2; no clear D gene. The CDR3 sequence is 13 residues long. The germline V and J ends were trimmed by 0 bases and 7 bases, with 9 bases remaining between them. The germline CDR1 and CDR2 sequences are LGHNA and YNFKEQ. The CDR3 DNA reads as TGTGCCAGCAGCCAAGAGGTTCCAGTTGGCTACACCTTC. Its translation is CASSQEVPVGYTF.

J is TRBJ2-1 and V is TRBV27; D may be TRBD1 (6 bases). Looked up from germline, CDR1 is MNHEY and CDR2 is SMNVEV (reference sequence). CDR3 length equals 14 residues. Trimming pared 5 bases from V and 5 bases from J, leaving 13 bases between. CDR3 sequence: CASSPEQGNNEQFF. CDR3 sequence (DNA): TGTGCCAGCAGTCCGGAGCAGGGGAACAATGAGCAGTTCTTC.